This T cell receptor (beta chain) was observed in a study of blood T cell repertoires in COVID-19. On the study more broadly: From the United States, Italy and Spain came samples of acute and convalescent COVID-19.

The CDR3 has 15 residues. Germline V lookup: CDR1 GTSNPN, CDR2 SVGIG (reference sequence). J lost 4 bases, V lost 4 bases, and 10 bases had no gene match. Sequencing was performed with immunoSEQ multiplex PCR; in TCRdb, only in-frame clones are kept and a portion is missing. The sample carries under 130,000 clones, around 90% recorded once. The origin of this receptor is a human donor in a cohort sampled during active COVID-19. This chain connects TRBV30 to TRBJ2-5; TRBD2 matches 9 bases. Sequenced: peripheral blood. CDR3 coding DNA: TGTGCCTGGACCCGCGGGGGGGCCGGGACAGAGACCCAGTACTTC. It translates to CAWTRGGAGTETQYF.